The rows below give T cell receptor beta chains drawn from one sample of a study of shared clonotypes between healthy human individuals. Libraries were prepared by immunoSEQ multiplex PCR; TCRdb keeps only in-frame clonotypes and omits some of them. Altogether hundreds of thousands of clones are present, 95% being singletons, with the ten largest covering over 0.1%. The sequencing input was naive CD8+ T cells sorted from blood. All receptors come from a woman aged 25 to 45 in good health. The CDR3 runs from the conserved cysteine through the conserved F or W. The order of the fields is V gene, J gene, D gene, clone size, CDR3 length, CDR3 DNA, CDR3 protein. A D gene is named only where the DNA matches it firmly. Clone sizes are given selectively: once, few, many, or a class where the clone is expanded.

V gene: TRBV7-9
J gene: TRBJ2-7
D gene: NA
clone size: NA
CDR3 length: 14
CDR3 DNA: TGTGCCAGCCACGACGGAGCCCGACCCTACGAGCAGTACTTC
CDR3 protein: CASHDGARPYEQYF

V gene: TRBV6-1
J gene: TRBJ2-1
D gene: NA
clone size: NA
CDR3 length: 14
CDR3 DNA: TGTGCCAGCAGTGAAGGGTCCTGGGTCTATGAGCAGTTCTTC
CDR3 protein: CASSEGSWVYEQFF

V gene: TRBV7-9
J gene: TRBJ2-1
D gene: NA
clone size: NA
CDR3 length: 15
CDR3 DNA: TGTGCCAGCAGCCCGCCAACGGGAAGTTTTGTTGAGCAGTTCTTC
CDR3 protein: CASSPPTGSFVEQFF

V gene: TRBV5-6
J gene: TRBJ2-7
D gene: NA
clone size: NA
CDR3 length: 13
CDR3 DNA: TGTGCCAGCAGCTTGTCTGCGGCCCGCGAGCAGTACTTC
CDR3 protein: CASSLSAAREQYF

V gene: TRBV7-9
J gene: TRBJ2-1
D gene: NA
clone size: NA
CDR3 length: 15
CDR3 DNA: TGTGCCAGCAGCTTAGTCTGGAGCTCCTACAATGAGCAGTTCTTC
CDR3 protein: CASSLVWSSYNEQFF

V gene: TRBV7-8
J gene: TRBJ2-7
D gene: TRBD2
clone size: NA
CDR3 length: 13
CDR3 DNA: TGTGCCAGCAGCTTAGTCGGCCTAGCGGGACAGTACTTC
CDR3 protein: CASSLVGLAGQYF

V gene: TRBV29-1
J gene: TRBJ2-7
D gene: NA
clone size: NA
CDR3 length: 16
CDR3 DNA: TGCAGCGTTGAAGATCCGAACGGACCTACGACCTACGAGCAGTACTTC
CDR3 protein: CSVEDPNGPTTYEQYF

V gene: TRBV19
J gene: TRBJ2-7
D gene: NA
clone size: NA
CDR3 length: 11
CDR3 DNA: TGTGCCACTACCCTCGGCCCGGAGCAGTACTTC
CDR3 protein: CATTLGPEQYF

V gene: TRBV6-6
J gene: TRBJ2-1
D gene: NA
clone size: NA
CDR3 length: 15
CDR3 DNA: TGTGCCAGCAGTTACATACGAAGCTCCTACAATGAGCAGTTCTTC
CDR3 protein: CASSYIRSSYNEQFF

V gene: TRBV28
J gene: TRBJ2-7
D gene: NA
clone size: NA
CDR3 length: 15
CDR3 DNA: TGTGCCAGCAGCTCAGAGACAGAACTCGACTACGAGCAGTACTTC
CDR3 protein: CASSSETELDYEQYF

V gene: TRBV7-9
J gene: TRBJ2-3
D gene: TRBD2
clone size: NA
CDR3 length: 17
CDR3 DNA: TGTGCCAGCAGCTTATTTGGGCTAGCGGGAAGCACAGATACGCAGTATTTT
CDR3 protein: CASSLFGLAGSTDTQYF

V gene: TRBV4-1
J gene: TRBJ2-7
D gene: TRBD2
clone size: few
CDR3 length: 15
CDR3 DNA: TGCGCCAGCAGCCCAGGACTAGCGGGAGTACACGAGCAGTACTTC
CDR3 protein: CASSPGLAGVHEQYF

V gene: TRBV5-6
J gene: TRBJ1-2
D gene: NA
clone size: NA
CDR3 length: 15
CDR3 DNA: TGTGCCAGCAGCCTTGGTGGCAGTACTTTTATTGGCTACACCTTC
CDR3 protein: CASSLGGSTFIGYTF

V gene: TRBV6-6
J gene: TRBJ1-1
D gene: NA
clone size: NA
CDR3 length: 15
CDR3 DNA: TGTGCCAGCAGTTACGGGGGGGACTCGAACACTGAAGCTTTCTTT
CDR3 protein: CASSYGGDSNTEAFF

V gene: TRBV25-1
J gene: TRBJ2-5
D gene: TRBD2
clone size: NA
CDR3 length: 16
CDR3 DNA: TGTGCCAGCAGTGAACGTCGCGGGAGGGGCCAAGAGACCCAGTACTTC
CDR3 protein: CASSERRGRGQETQYF

V gene: TRBV29-1
J gene: TRBJ1-1
D gene: NA
clone size: NA
CDR3 length: 15
CDR3 DNA: TGCAGCACCTGGGCCACAGGGAGGGGATACACTGAAGCTTTCTTT
CDR3 protein: CSTWATGRGYTEAFF

V gene: TRBV13
J gene: TRBJ2-7
D gene: TRBD1
clone size: once
CDR3 length: 12
CDR3 DNA: TGTGCCAGCGGGACAGGGGCCTACGAGCAGTACTTC
CDR3 protein: CASGTGAYEQYF

V gene: TRBV13
J gene: TRBJ2-7
D gene: NA
clone size: once
CDR3 length: 14
CDR3 DNA: TGTGCCAGCAGCTTAAATCTAGCCTTCTACGAGCAGTACTTC
CDR3 protein: CASSLNLAFYEQYF

V gene: TRBV4-1
J gene: TRBJ1-5
D gene: TRBD1
clone size: few
CDR3 length: 16
CDR3 DNA: TGCGCCAGCAGCCAAGACCAGGGGGTTAGCAATCAGCCCCAGCATTTT
CDR3 protein: CASSQDQGVSNQPQHF

V gene: TRBV5-6
J gene: TRBJ2-2
D gene: TRBD2
clone size: NA
CDR3 length: 15
CDR3 DNA: TGTGCCAGCAGCTCGACTAGCGGGAGCACCGGGGAGCTGTTTTTT
CDR3 protein: CASSSTSGSTGELFF

V gene: TRBV7-3
J gene: TRBJ2-5
D gene: NA
clone size: once
CDR3 length: 14
CDR3 DNA: TGTGCCAGCAGCTTGGCCGGGGGCGGTGAGACCCAGTACTTC
CDR3 protein: CASSLAGGGETQYF

V gene: TRBV27
J gene: TRBJ1-5
D gene: NA
clone size: NA
CDR3 length: 12
CDR3 DNA: TGTGCCAGCAGTTTAATCGGGGGGCCCCAGCATTTT
CDR3 protein: CASSLIGGPQHF